The 21 T cell receptor beta chains below come from one sample, sequenced in a study of CD8 T cells in Susac syndrome. RNA, at about 0.5 to 1 ug, was reverse transcribed with random hexamers. TCRdb recomputed calls from the immunoSEQ multiplex PCR reads with MiXCR, one row per CDR3 protein. The sample shows roughly 150,000 distinct CDR3 sequences, about 95% of them seen only once. Sequencing was done on a sample of CD4+ T cells from PBMCs. All receptors derive from a human donor with Susac syndrome.

CDR3 sequence: CASRLTPGQGVETQYF. The CDR3, as DNA: TGCGCCAGCAGGTTAACTCCGGGACAGGGGGTCGAGACCCAGTACTTC. V usage is TRBV5-1 and J usage is TRBJ2-5; the match to TRBD1 covers 11 bases. The junction had 11 bases not matched to a gene; V was cut back by 5 bases and J by 5 bases. Germline assignment: CDR1 SGHRS and CDR2 YFSETQ. The CDR3 consists of 16 residues.

The chain has TRBV27 and TRBJ1-5; D uncertain. CDR1 and CDR2 from the germline V gene are MNHEY and SMNVEV (reference sequence). This CDR3 region has 12 residues. Deletions cut 5 bases from V and 6 bases from J, with 8 bases between. The CDR3 coding sequence is TGTGCCAGCAGTCTAACGGGTCAGCCCCAGCATTTT. Encoded protein: CASSLTGQPQHF.

CDR3 residues: CASSSKIDNTEAFF. Written as DNA, the CDR3 is TGTGCCAGCAGCTCGAAGATCGATAACACTGAAGCTTTCTTT. The J gene is TRBJ1-1, the V gene TRBV7-9; D unclear. Trimming stripped 4 bases from V and 2 bases from J, with 11 bases between. The germline CDR1 and CDR2 sequences are SEHNR and FQNEAQ (reference sequence). The CDR3 has 14 residues.

This sequence joins TRBV1 and TRBJ2-4; the D call TRBD1 from the table was never checked on the DNA. TRBV1 is described as a pseudogene. CDR3 length: 14 residues. The CDR3 region has the DNA TGCACCAGCAGCCAAGAGAACAGGAAAAACATTCAGTACTTC. Translated, it gives CTSSQENRKNIQYF.

The rearrangement uses TRBV5-6 and TRBJ1-6; D unclear. CDR3 size: 14 residues. CDR1 is SGHDT and CDR2 is YYEEEE in the germline V gene. The V and J ends lost 3 bases and 3 bases respectively, with 7 bases between them. Here the CDR3 DNA reads TGTGCCAGCAGCTCCCAAGTCTATAATTCACCCCTCCACTTT. Translated, it gives CASSSQVYNSPLHF.

The chain has TRBV29-1 and TRBJ2-5, with 10 positions matching TRBD2. Unmatched junction bases numbered 9, after V lost 6 bases and J lost 5 bases. CDR3 size: 14 residues. Germline V gives CDR1 SQVTM, CDR2 ANQGSEA. The CDR3 loop is CSVAGGPYLETQYF. The CDR3 DNA sequence: TGCAGCGTAGCGGGGGGGCCATACTTGGAGACCCAGTACTTC.

The chain uses TRBV29-1 and TRBJ1-2; D not certain. Trimming removed 0 bases from V and 5 bases from J, with 13 bases in between. Germline V gene sequence: CDR1 SQVTM, CDR2 ANQGSEA. The CDR3 loop spans 14 amino acids. CDR3 coding DNA: TGCAGCGTTGAAGATCCTGTATCCGGGTATGGCTACACCTTC. Protein product: CSVEDPVSGYGYTF.

The chain links TRBV29-1 to TRBJ2-3; a possible D gene is TRBD1 (7 bases). This CDR3 contains 14 residues. V shed 6 bases and J shed 2 bases, with 15 bases lying between them. The germline CDR1 and CDR2 sequences are SQVTM and ANQGSEA. CDR3 loop: CSVETGRHTDTQYF. The CDR3 DNA reads TGCAGCGTAGAGACAGGGAGGCACACAGATACGCAGTATTTT.

The gene calls are TRBV5-1 and TRBJ1-5; D gene ambiguous. Trimming took off 2 bases at V and 4 bases at J, with 4 bases between the two ends. In germline, CDR1 is SGHRS, CDR2 YFSETQ. This CDR3 has 12 residues. The CDR3 coding sequence is TGCGCCAGCAGCTTCCAGAATCAGCCCCAGCATTTT. It encodes CASSFQNQPQHF.

The rearrangement links TRBV7-9 to TRBJ2-3, with no clear D. This CDR3 has 15 residues. Trimming shortened V by 3 bases and J by 5 bases, and 15 bases separated the two germline ends. The germline gives CDR1 SEHNR, CDR2 FQNEAQ (reference sequence). CDR3 sequence: CASSFPAGVLDTQYF. DNA for the CDR3: TGTGCCAGCAGCTTCCCGGCTGGGGTTTTAGATACGCAGTATTTT.

The gene calls are TRBV19 and TRBJ2-5, with D unclear. CDR1 is LNHDA and CDR2 is SQIVND in the germline V gene (reference sequence). The CDR3 spans 12 residues. Trimming took 7 bases from V and 3 from J, leaving 9 bases between them. The DNA of the CDR3 is TGTGCCAGTATCGGTCGTGAAGAGACCCAGTACTTC. It yields the protein CASIGREETQYF.

The chain couples TRBV5-4 to TRBJ2-3, with 9 bases matching TRBD1. The V segment lost 5 bases and the J segment 1 base; nucleotides outside the gene matches: 5. The length of the CDR3 is 15 residues. In germline, CDR1 is SGHNT, CDR2 YYREEE (reference sequence). CDR3 protein: CASSRDRARTDTQYF. CDR3 sequence (DNA): TGTGCCAGCAGTCGGGACAGGGCCCGCACAGATACGCAGTATTTT.

The V call is TRBV7-2, the J call TRBJ1-2, with D possibly matching TRBD1 (5 bases). V was shortened by 0 bases and J by 6 bases, with 23 bases between the two germline ends. This CDR3 has 18 amino acids. CDR1 and CDR2 from the germline V gene are SGHTA and FQGNSA. As DNA, the CDR3 is TGTGCCAGCAGCTTAGCGCCCGGACAATTCCCCTTTTACCATGGCTACACCTTC. It codes for CASSLAPGQFPFYHGYTF.

The chain uses TRBV29-1 and TRBJ2-5; 7 bases line up with TRBD2. CDR3 length: 12 amino acids. Germline assignment: CDR1 SQVTM and CDR2 ANQGSEA. The V segment lost 6 bases and the J segment 0 bases; nucleotides outside the gene matches: 1. CDR3 region: CSVAGYQETQYF. CDR3 DNA sequence: TGCAGCGTAGCGGGGTACCAAGAGACCCAGTACTTC.

The J gene is TRBJ2-1, the V gene TRBV6-5; D may correspond to TRBD1 or TRBD2 (5 bases each). The CDR3 runs 16 residues. Trimming left V 4 bases short and J 6 bases short, with 19 bases between. CDR1 and CDR2 (germline): MNHEY, SVGAGI. The CDR3 bases are TGTGCCAGCAGTTCCCGGGACCGACCTGGGGGCAATGAGCAGTTCTTC. Translating it yields CASSSRDRPGGNEQFF.

The chain couples TRBV15 to TRBJ2-5; tentative D call: TRBD2 (6 bases). This CDR3 contains 15 residues. Germline values: CDR1 LNHNV, CDR2 YYDKDF (reference sequence). Trimming took 5 bases from V and 1 from J, leaving 14 bases between them. CDR3 in amino acids: CATSGIRGIQETQYF. As DNA, the CDR3 is TGTGCCACCAGCGGCATCCGGGGGATCCAAGAGACCCAGTACTTC. Full variable domain (outside the CDR3, taken from reference TRBV15 and TRBJ2-5): DAMVIQNPRYQVTQFGKPVTLSCSQTLNHNVMYWYQQKSSQAPKLLFHYYDKDFNNEADTPDNFQSRRPNTSFCFLDIRSPGLGDTAMYLCATSGIRGIQETQYFGPGTRLLVL.

The rearrangement joins TRBV13 to TRBJ1-3; TRBD1 is a possible D gene (6 bases). Germline CDR1 and CDR2: PRHDT and FYEKMQ (reference sequence). V dropped 6 bases and J dropped 0 bases, with 12 bases sitting between them. This CDR3 region has 15 residues. The CDR3 loop is CASRATGRSGNTIYF. The DNA for the CDR3 is TGTGCCAGCAGGGCCACAGGGCGCTCTGGAAACACCATATATTTT.

The V call is TRBV4-2, the J call TRBJ2-6; tentatively, D is TRBD1 (5 bases). Germline V gene data show CDR1 as LGHNA and CDR2 as YNFKEQ. The CDR3 is made up of 21 amino acids. Trimming took off 7 bases at V and 0 bases at J, with 28 bases between the two ends. The CDR3 sequence is CASNKWLWGRTNDSGANVLTF. In DNA, the CDR3 is TGTGCCAGCAATAAGTGGCTGTGGGGTCGGACAAATGACTCTGGGGCCAACGTCCTGACTTTC.

The V gene is TRBV4-3, the J gene TRBJ2-7; 9 nucleotides line up with TRBD1. Germline V gene sequence: CDR1 LGHNA, CDR2 YSLEER. The length of the CDR3 is 14 residues. The V segment lost 4 bases and the J segment 3 bases; nucleotides outside the gene matches: 4. CDR3: CASSRTGQGYEQYF. The CDR3 coding sequence is TGCGCCAGCAGCCGAACGGGACAGGGCTACGAGCAGTACTTC.

This sequence joins TRBV6-5 and TRBJ1-5; 7 bases agree with TRBD1. From germline, CDR1 is MNHEY and CDR2 SVGAGI. V was pared by 6 bases and J by 2 bases, with 7 bases of the junction left unmatched. The CDR3 is made up of 15 amino acids. CDR3 loop: CASSPQGGGNQPQHF. For the CDR3, the DNA is TGTGCCAGCAGCCCTCAGGGGGGGGGCAATCAGCCCCAGCATTTT.

This rearrangement joins TRBV10-2 to TRBJ1-1; 7 positions agree with TRBD1. Germline CDR1 WSHSY, CDR2 SAAADI. Unmatched junction bases numbered 5, after V lost 8 bases and J lost 5 bases. This CDR3 is 12 amino acids long. The CDR3 is CASLGGQTEAFF. The CDR3 DNA sequence: TGCGCCAGCCTAGGGGGCCAGACTGAAGCTTTCTTT.